This entry concerns a single T cell receptor beta chain. Its antigen is undetermined. CDR3 length: 18 residues. Per the germline V gene, CDR1 is LGHNA and CDR2 is YSLEER. Trimming left V 6 bases short and J 3 bases short, with 26 bases between. Measured with immunoSEQ multiplex PCR; TCRdb has only the in-frame clones, and not every one. The table has millions of clones, around 96% seen once. Positively selected for CCR7, the CD45RO-negative cells used as naive CD8 cells excluded terminally differentiated effector memory CD45RA+ cells. This sample was included in a study of shared clonotypes between healthy human individuals. Study details: Per donor, three plates held CD4 naive cells, three held CD4 memory, two held CD8 naive and one held CD8 memory. Findings of the study overall: The rarefaction results pointed to incomplete sorted-subset sequencing despite large depth.

The V call is TRBV4-3, the J call TRBJ1-1; tentative D call: TRBD1 (5 bases). This receptor was obtained from a young man in good health. Sequenced sample: naive CD8+ T cells sorted from blood. CDR3: CASSEGLYDSSRDTEAFF. CDR3 sequence (DNA): TGCGCCAGCAGTGAGGGACTGTATGATTCCTCCCGGGACACTGAAGCTTTCTTT.